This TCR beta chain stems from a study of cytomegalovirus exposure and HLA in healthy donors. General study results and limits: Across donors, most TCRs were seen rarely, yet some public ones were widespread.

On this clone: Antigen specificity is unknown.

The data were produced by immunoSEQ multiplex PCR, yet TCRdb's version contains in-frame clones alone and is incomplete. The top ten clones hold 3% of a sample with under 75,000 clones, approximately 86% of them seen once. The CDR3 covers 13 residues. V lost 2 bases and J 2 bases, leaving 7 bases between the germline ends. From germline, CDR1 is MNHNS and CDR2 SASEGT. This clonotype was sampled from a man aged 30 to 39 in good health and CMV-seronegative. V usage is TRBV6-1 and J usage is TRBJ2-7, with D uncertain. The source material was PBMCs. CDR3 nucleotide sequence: TGTGCCAGCAGTGAACACGGAGCCTACGAGCAGTACTTC. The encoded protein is CASSEHGAYEQYF.